This TCR beta chain originates from a study of blood T cells in healthy people across ages. Across the study: Template switching caught about one barcoded beta molecule for each two T cells. Whole-study results and caveats: CMV status of donors was not determined, possibly confounding expanded clonotype changes. It was found that TCR beta diversity correlated strongly with the percentage of naive T cells.

Through a sample-barcoded 5' primer and a J-beta primer mix, a second PCR was run for roughly 6 to 12 cycles. There were at least 3 million CDR3-containing paired-end reads obtained from each sample. TCRdb analysed the 5' RACE reads with MiXCR anew, one entry per CDR3 protein. The sample lists 980,000 or so distinct CDR3 sequences; around 48% were seen once. V was cut by 0 bases and J by 3 bases, with 11 bases left in between. The CDR3 runs to 15 residues. Germline-derived CDR1 and CDR2 are GTSNPN and SVGIG (reference sequence). This clonotype was detected only a few times. The target antigen is unknown.

Sequencing was performed on blood. V and J are TRBV30 and TRBJ2-2; D remains unclear. The source of this sequence is a man aged 25-45 years in good health. CDR3 amino acids: CAWSVPDLHTGELFF. CDR3 bases: TGTGCCTGGAGTGTTCCGGACCTCCACACCGGGGAGCTGTTTTTT.